This TCR beta chain was obtained from a study of blood T cell repertoires in COVID-19. Study-wide context: Acute and convalescent COVID-19 specimens originated in the United States, Italy and Spain. The cDNA or gDNA used as material had been derived from T cells, B-cell-depleted T cells, or PBMCs.

Germline values: CDR1 MNHNS, CDR2 SASEGT. V was cut by 1 base and J by 9 bases, with 4 bases left in between. The CDR3 is 10 residues long. Original processing methods: The assay estimated nucleated cells by amplifying reference gene primers. Assay used: immunoSEQ multiplex PCR; TCRdb lists only in-frame clones, some missing. V and J calls and clone size come straight from that table; D and trimming were deduced from the DNA. The table shows about 240,000 clones, with about 80% occurring only once. The gene calls are TRBV6-1 and TRBJ2-7, with D unclear. What was sequenced was peripheral blood. The receptor's source is a woman of 80 years or more with acute or convalescent COVID-19. The CDR3 loop reads CASSEVAQYF. The CDR3 DNA is TGTGCCAGCAGTGAAGTGGCGCAGTACTTC.